Below, 19 T cell receptor beta chains from the same sample are listed, as sequenced in a study of CD8 T cells in Susac syndrome. Random hexamers were used to reverse transcribe 0.5 to 1 ug of RNA. TCRdb fed the immunoSEQ multiplex PCR reads into MiXCR, producing one record per CDR3 protein. The sample lists about 180,000 distinct CDR3 sequences, roughly 96% occurring once. The specimen sequenced was CD8+ T cells from PBMCs. These receptors were collected from a human donor with multiple sclerosis.

The gene calls are TRBV7-9 and TRBJ2-7, with D possibly matching TRBD1 (5 bases). CDR1 and CDR2 (germline): SEHNR, FQNEAQ (reference sequence). V lost 3 bases and J lost 0, with 9 bases in between. The CDR3 spans 14 residues. CDR3 coding DNA: TGTGCCAGCAGCTTCGGACAAGCCTCCTACGAGCAGTACTTC. Amino acid sequence: CASSFGQASYEQYF.

This chain uses TRBV15 with TRBJ2-3, with D hard to call. The germline gives CDR1 LNHNV, CDR2 YYDKDF (reference sequence). The length of the CDR3 is 17 residues. The V gene lost 0 bases and the J gene lost 6 bases, with 19 bases spanning the gap. CDR3 residues: CATSRDDGGVVSDTQYF. The CDR3 bases are TGTGCCACCAGCAGAGATGACGGCGGAGTTGTTTCGGATACGCAGTATTTT.

J is TRBJ1-2 and V is TRBV6-6; D perhaps matches TRBD1 (6 bases). V lost 5 bases and J 6 bases, leaving 13 bases between the germline ends. Germline CDR1 and CDR2: MNHNY and SVGAGI (reference sequence). There are 13 residues in the CDR3. The CDR3 DNA is TGTGCCAGCAGTCCTGGACAGTATGATGGCTACACCTTC. Amino acid sequence: CASSPGQYDGYTF.

The rearrangement links TRBV5-4 to TRBJ2-7; 7 bases are shared with TRBD1. Germline loops: CDR1 SGHNT, CDR2 YYREEE (reference sequence). The V gene end was trimmed by 4 bases and the J gene end by 2 bases; junction bases not matched to a gene: 6. This CDR3 is 14 amino acids long. The CDR3 DNA reads as TGTGCCAGCAGCCACGGGACAGTTCCCTACGAGCAGTACTTC. Its protein is CASSHGTVPYEQYF.

The V gene is TRBV13, the J gene TRBJ1-1; no definite D call. The CDR3 is 16 residues long. The germline V gene encodes CDR1 PRHDT and CDR2 FYEKMQ (reference sequence). V was trimmed by 5 bases and J by 0 bases, leaving 16 bases between them. CDR3 nucleotides: TGTGCCAGCAGCCCTGGCGCGGGCAGAATGAACACTGAAGCTTTCTTT. It specifies CASSPGAGRMNTEAFF. Full variable domain (missing parts from reference TRBV13 and TRBJ1-1): AAGVIQSPRHLIKEKRETATLKCYPIPRHDTVYWYQQGPGQDPQFLISFYEKMQSDKGSIPDRFSAQQFSDYHSELNMSSLELGDSALYFCASSPGAGRMNTEAFFGQGTRLTVV.

The sample holds one count of this clonotype. This chain links TRBV29-1 with TRBJ2-5; D may correspond to TRBD1 or TRBD2 (6 bases each). Germline assignment: CDR1 SQVTM and CDR2 ANQGSEA. This CDR3 has 13 amino acids. Deletions cut 2 bases from V and 5 bases from J, with 12 bases between. The CDR3 region is CSVESGAGETQYF. CDR3 sequence (DNA): TGCAGCGTTGAATCGGGGGCTGGGGAGACCCAGTACTTC.

The V gene is TRBV7-2, the J gene TRBJ2-2, with D unresolved. Germline V CDR1 and CDR2: SGHTA, FQGNSA. Trimming cost V 3 bases and J 3 bases, with 11 bases left between them. The CDR3 runs to 15 residues. CDR3 sequence reads: CASSLNRRDTGELFF. The DNA for the CDR3 is TGTGCCAGCAGCTTGAACCGCCGGGACACCGGGGAGCTGTTTTTT.

A remark on this clonotype: At one end the junction does not follow the germline gene, possibly because of a read error. The chain joins TRBV28 to TRBJ2-7; TRBD1 matches 7 bases. Germline V CDR1 and CDR2: MDHEN, SYDVKM. The CDR3 consists of 10 residues. This chain's CDR3 is CASGIDRASF. The DNA for the CDR3 is TGTGCCAGCGGCATTGACAGGGCCAGCTTC.

The chain carries TRBV5-1 and TRBJ2-2; the match to TRBD2 covers 7 bases. Germline CDR1 and CDR2: SGHRS and YFSETQ. This CDR3 is built from 14 residues. Trimming removed 3 bases from V and 6 bases from J; junction bases left unmatched: 5. CDR3 nucleotide sequence: TGCGCCAGCAGCTATACTAGCGCCCCCGGGGAGCTGTTTTTT. Protein sequence: CASSYTSAPGELFF.

The chain links TRBV27 to TRBJ2-1; no firm D call. Trimming shortened V by 3 bases and J by 7 bases, and 10 bases separated the two germline ends. There are 13 residues in the CDR3. Germline V gene data show CDR1 as MNHEY and CDR2 as SMNVEV (reference sequence). Written as DNA, the CDR3 is TGTGCCAGCAGTTTTGGCCTCTTGAATGAGCAGTTCTTC. It yields the protein CASSFGLLNEQFF.

The chain uses TRBV25-1 and TRBJ2-3; no clear D gene. V lost 2 bases, J lost 2 bases, and 14 bases lay in between. The V gene's germline CDR1 is MGHDK and CDR2 SYGVNS. CDR3 length equals 16 residues. The DNA of the CDR3 is TGTGCCAGCAGTGAAGGGGTCCAAGTCCTCACAGATACGCAGTATTTT. Translated, it gives CASSEGVQVLTDTQYF. Full variable domain (rest looked up from reference TRBV25-1 and TRBJ2-3): EADIYQTPRYLVIGTGKKITLECSQTMGHDKMYWYQQDPGMELHLIHYSYGVNSTEKGDLSSESTVSRIRTEHFPLTLESARPSHTSQYLCASSEGVQVLTDTQYFGPGTRLTVL.

The V gene is TRBV9, the J gene TRBJ2-5; D is ambiguous. Trimming took off 4 bases at V and 3 bases at J, with 13 bases between the two ends. Germline CDR1 SGDLS, CDR2 YYNGEE. This CDR3 region has 14 residues. CDR3 amino acids: CASSPRNQKETQYF. CDR3 DNA sequence: TGTGCCAGCAGCCCTAGAAACCAGAAAGAGACCCAGTACTTC.

The chain links TRBV24-1 to TRBJ2-7; TRBD1 aligns across 7 bases. V was clipped by 0 bases and J by 6 bases; unmatched bases: 16. The germline V gene encodes CDR1 KGHDR and CDR2 SFDVKD. The CDR3 has 18 amino acids. CDR3 residues: CATSDLRTGRKPGSEQYF. CDR3 DNA sequence: TGTGCCACCAGTGATTTGAGGACAGGAAGAAAACCGGGGTCCGAGCAGTACTTC.

This chain uses TRBV12-3 or TRBV12-4 with TRBJ2-7; the match to TRBD1 covers 11 bases. The junction had 6 bases not matched to a gene; V was cut back by 4 bases and J by 4 bases. The CDR3 spans 15 residues. CDR3 nucleotide sequence: TGTGCCAGCAGTTCGGGACAGGGGGAACGATACGAGCAGTACTTC. This encodes CASSSGQGERYEQYF.

This clonotype occurred once. The chain links TRBV9 to TRBJ2-1; 12 positions agree with TRBD2. After removal of 0 bases from V and 9 bases from J, the junction contained 4 bases not matched to a gene. This CDR3 comprises 15 residues. The germline V gene encodes CDR1 SGDLS and CDR2 YYNGEE. The CDR3 protein is CASSVGLAGAGEQFF. CDR3 in DNA: TGTGCCAGCAGCGTAGGACTAGCGGGAGCTGGTGAGCAGTTCTTC. The complete variable domain, with remaining parts taken from reference TRBV9 and TRBJ2-1, reads DSGVTQTPKHLITATGQRVTLRCSPRSGDLSVYWYQQSLDQGLQFLIQYYNGEERAKGNILERFSAQQFPDLHSELNLSSLELGDSALYFCASSVGLAGAGEQFFGPGTRLTVL.

The chain employs TRBV3-1 and TRBJ1-2; weak D call: TRBD1 (5 bases). The CDR3 consists of 11 residues. CDR1 and CDR2 (germline): LGHDT, YNNKEL (reference sequence). The V end was cut by 3 bases, the J end by 8 bases, with 7 bases between. The CDR3 DNA sequence: TGTGCCAGCAGCCACAGGGACGGCTACACCTTC. Translating it yields CASSHRDGYTF.

The V call is TRBV16, the J call TRBJ2-7; D gene ambiguous. The CDR3 sequence is 13 residues long. CDR1 is KGHSY, CDR2 FQNENV, per germline. V lost 0 bases and J 5 bases, leaving 8 bases between the germline ends. CDR3 protein: CASSQSGRNEQYF. Here the CDR3 DNA reads TGTGCCAGCAGCCAATCCGGGCGGAACGAGCAGTACTTC. Filled out from reference TRBV16 and TRBJ2-7, the complete variable domain reads GEEVAQTPKHLVRGEGQKAKLYCAPIKGHSYVFWYQQVLKNEFKFLISFQNENVFDETGMPKERFSAKCLPNSPCSLEIQATKLEDSAVYFCASSQSGRNEQYFGPGTRLTVT.

This chain connects TRBV20-1 to TRBJ2-7, with 8 positions matching TRBD2. J gave up 2 bases and V 4 bases, and 7 bases lay outside the gene matches. The CDR3 covers 14 residues. Germline V gene sequence: CDR1 DFQATT, CDR2 SNEGSKA (reference sequence). For the CDR3, the DNA is TGCAGTGCTAAGTCAATAGCGGGACCCTACGAGCAGTACTTC. Residues: CSAKSIAGPYEQYF.

V and J are TRBV27 and TRBJ2-1, with D possibly TRBD2 on 5 matching bases. V gave up 7 bases and J gave up 8 bases, with 12 bases separating them. Germline values: CDR1 MNHEY, CDR2 SMNVEV (reference sequence). The CDR3 contains 12 residues. The CDR3 nucleotides are TGTGCCAGCACCGGAGGAGGCGATGAGCAGTTCTTC. Amino acids: CASTGGGDEQFF.